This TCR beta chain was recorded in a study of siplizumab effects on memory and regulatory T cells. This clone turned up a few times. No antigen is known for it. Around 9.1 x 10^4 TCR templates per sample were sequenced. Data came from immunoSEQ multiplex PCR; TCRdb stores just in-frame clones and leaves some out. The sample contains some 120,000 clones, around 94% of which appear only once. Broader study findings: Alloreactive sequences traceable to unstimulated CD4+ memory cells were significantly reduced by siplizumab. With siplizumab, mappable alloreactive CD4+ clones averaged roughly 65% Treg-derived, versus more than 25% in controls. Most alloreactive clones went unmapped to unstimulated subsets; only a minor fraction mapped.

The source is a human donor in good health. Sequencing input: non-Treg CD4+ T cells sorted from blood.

The CDR3 is CASNLGTGGVWTGELFF. The CDR3 DNA sequence: TGTGCCAGCAACCTGGGGACAGGGGGCGTTTGGACCGGGGAGCTGTTTTTT. The gene calls are TRBV5-6 and TRBJ2-2; 12 nucleotides agree with TRBD1. Germline values: CDR1 SGHDT, CDR2 YYEEEE. CDR3 length equals 17 residues. The trim removed 6 bases at V and 5 bases at J, leaving 11 bases unmatched.